The 15 T cell receptor beta chains reported below all come from one sample, sequenced in a study of monozygotic twins with inflammatory bowel disease. Using the 5' RACE reads, TCRdb records one entry per CDR3 protein without DNA. The listing contains around 400,000 distinct CDR3 sequences. The sequenced sample consisted of blood. Receptor source: a human donor with ulcerative colitis or Crohn's disease, or a healthy co-twin of an affected twin (not recorded which).

The chain couples TRBV21-1 to TRBJ2-3; TCRdb's D gene call, TRBD2, goes unchecked for lack of DNA. TRBV21-1 is designated a pseudogene. The CDR3 has 16 amino acids. The CDR3 sequence is CASSKGQGPSTDTQYF.

V is TRBV5-1 and J is TRBJ2-6; the D call of TRBD2 rests on TCRdb alone, since no DNA is present to check it. Germline values: CDR1 SGHRS, CDR2 YFSETQ. The CDR3 spans 16 residues. The CDR3 protein is CASSLRDLSGANVLTF.

The CDR3 reads CASSPWDRRAKNIQYF. The gene calls are TRBV18 and TRBJ2-4; the TCRdb D gene call, TRBD1, has no DNA to confirm it. CDR3 length: 16 amino acids. Germline V CDR1 and CDR2: KGHSH, LQKENI.

The rearrangement uses TRBV2 and TRBJ1-1; TCRdb lists TRBD1, though no DNA is available to test this call. There are 16 residues in the CDR3. Germline V gene lookup returns CDR1 SNHLY and CDR2 FYNNEI. Here the CDR3 reads CASSYPGQGLRTEAFF. Full variable domain (remainder filled in from reference TRBV2 and TRBJ1-1): EPEVTQTPSHQVTQMGQEVILRCVPISNHLYFYWYRQILGQKVEFLVSFYNNEISEKSEIFDDQFSVERPDGSNFTLKIRSTKLEDSAMYFCASSYPGQGLRTEAFFGQGTRLTVV.

The chain is built from TRBV3-1 and TRBJ1-1; with no DNA, the TCRdb D assignment of TRBD1 cannot be verified. Germline CDR1 reads LGHDT; CDR2 reads YNNKEL (reference sequence). This CDR3 has 14 residues. CDR3 residues: CASSHPQGNTEAFF. Complete variable domain (other parts from reference TRBV3-1 and TRBJ1-1): DTAVSQTPKYLVTQMGNDKSIKCEQNLGHDTMYWYKQDSKKFLKIMFSYNNKELIINETVPNRFSPKSPDKAHLNLHINSLELGDSAVYFCASSHPQGNTEAFFGQGTRLTVV.

This chain joins TRBV10-3 and TRBJ2-7. CDR3 length: 11 residues. Per germline, CDR1 ENHRY and CDR2 SYGVKD. CDR3 sequence: CAISDLYEQYF.

The chain has TRBV6-1 and TRBJ1-4; TCRdb lists TRBD1, though no DNA is available to test this call. CDR3 length: 15 amino acids. The germline V gene has CDR1 MNHNS and CDR2 SASEGT. CDR3 protein: CASAFLTGQNEKLFF.

The chain recombines TRBV7-2 with TRBJ2-7; TCRdb indicates TRBD2, and absent DNA this call remains unverified. CDR3 length equals 14 residues. Germline CDR1 reads SGHTA; CDR2 reads FQGNSA. CDR3 sequence: CASSRIAASYEQYF.

This chain joins TRBV28 and TRBJ1-5; TCRdb names TRBD1, which stays unverified in the absence of DNA. This CDR3 has 14 amino acids. Germline loops: CDR1 MDHEN, CDR2 SYDVKM. The CDR3 is CASSFVEGHQPQHF. The variable domain in full, completed from reference TRBV28 and TRBJ1-5, reads DVKVTQSSRYLVKRTGEKVFLECVQDMDHENMFWYRQDPGLGLRLIYFSYDVKMKEKGDIPEGYSVSREKKERFSLILESASTNQTSMYLCASSFVEGHQPQHFGDGTRLSIL.

The rearrangement uses TRBV20-1 and TRBJ2-4; TCRdb calls TRBD2, which cannot be checked without DNA. The CDR3 consists of 15 residues. Germline-derived CDR1 and CDR2 are DFQATT and SNEGSKA (reference sequence). CDR3 sequence: CSASLASGGRNIQYF.

The gene calls are TRBV11-2 and TRBJ2-1; checking the TCRdb D call of TRBD2 is not possible without DNA. The CDR3 has 16 amino acids. In germline, CDR1 is SGHAT, CDR2 FQNNGV. This chain's CDR3 is CASSPAVSGKRNEQFF. The full variable domain, rest sourced from reference TRBV11-2 and TRBJ2-1, is EAGVAQSPRYKIIEKRQSVAFWCNPISGHATLYWYQQILGQGPKLLIQFQNNGVVDDSQLPKDRFSAERLKGVDSTLKIQPAKLEDSAVYLCASSPAVSGKRNEQFFGPGTRLTVL.

CDR3 loop: CASSQGASRGDPPGYTF. The V call is TRBV4-3, the J call TRBJ1-2; absent DNA, TCRdb's TRBD1 call cannot be checked. Germline V gene sequence: CDR1 LGHNA, CDR2 YSLEER. This CDR3 contains 17 residues.

The J gene is TRBJ1-4, the V gene TRBV20-1. The length of the CDR3 is 14 residues. The germline CDR1 and CDR2 sequences are DFQATT and SNEGSKA (reference sequence). This chain's CDR3 is CSASLASTNEKLFF.

CDR3 sequence: CSARIVGGETQYF. The chain employs TRBV20-1 and TRBJ2-5; TCRdb designates TRBD1, a call that cannot be tested without DNA. The germline gives CDR1 DFQATT, CDR2 SNEGSKA (reference sequence). The CDR3 runs to 13 residues.

This chain uses TRBV12-3 or TRBV12-4 with TRBJ2-1; the D gene TCRdb calls, TRBD1, cannot be checked with no DNA. The CDR3 loop spans 13 amino acids. This chain's CDR3 is CASPPGPHNEQFF.